This section outlines one T cell receptor (beta chain) sequence together with its context. This CDR3 comprises 16 residues. V was shortened by 4 bases and J by 2 bases, with 17 bases between the two germline ends. Germline V gene data show CDR1 as MGHRA and CDR2 as YSYEKL. This entry comes from a study of T cell changes during pregnancy in multiple sclerosis. Measured with immunoSEQ multiplex PCR; TCRdb has only the in-frame clones, and not every one. The repertoire has about 100,000 clones, 80% to 95% of them found once; the top ten carry about 3.4%. The clonotype comes from a female donor with multiple sclerosis, enrolled in a pregnancy study. J is TRBJ1-2 and V is TRBV4-1; D perhaps matches TRBD1 (5 bases). The starting material was peripheral blood, obtained in the second trimester of pregnancy. In nucleotides, the CDR3 is TGCGCCAGCAGCCGGCGGGGGACCGAAACCAACTATGGCTACACCTTC. Its translation is CASSRRGTETNYGYTF.